This TCR beta chain was sequenced for a study of shared clonotypes between healthy human individuals. Points from the study as a whole: Sampling covered blood only; tissue repertoires likely differ. Naive subsets usually exceeded memory subsets in estimated richness.

Germline CDR1 SNHLY, CDR2 FYNNEI. The ends lost 0 bases at V and 3 bases at J; junction bases unmatched: 9. This CDR3 is built from 17 residues. Genomic DNA from each subset was divided evenly over several immunoSEQ plates. The table came from immunoSEQ multiplex PCR; TCRdb's copy has only in-frame clones and leaves some out. The sample lists over a million clones, 95% to 97% occurring once. Of note for this clone: Its target is unknown.

This sequence originates from a man between 25 and 39 years old in good health. Source material: naive CD4+ T cells sorted from blood. Specified subset: CD45RA+ positively selected. This chain joins TRBV2 and TRBJ2-3; 7 positions agree with TRBD1. CDR3 bases: TGTGCCAGCAGTGAAGCGTTCCCAGGGGGAAGGACAGATACGCAGTATTTT. Its protein is CASSEAFPGGRTDTQYF.